The rows below give T cell receptor beta chains drawn from one sample of a study of blood T cell repertoires in COVID-19. Libraries were prepared by immunoSEQ multiplex PCR; TCRdb keeps only in-frame clonotypes and omits some of them. The sample has about 400,000 clones, roughly 85% seen once; the top ten hold under 1.5%. Specimen: peripheral blood. These receptors all stem from a woman in her twenties or thirties with active or convalescent COVID-19. CDR3s include the opening cysteine and the closing phenylalanine or tryptophan. Each record gives: clone size, D gene, J gene, V gene, CDR3 protein, CDR3 DNA. A D gene is named only where the DNA matches it firmly. Part of the rows lack a size; the others show once, few, many or a class for expanded clones.

.	TRBD1	TRBJ1-6	TRBV5-1	CASRPAGQGVPPLHF	TGCGCCAGCAGACCAGCGGGACAGGGGGTTCCACCCCTCCACTTT
few	.	TRBJ2-7	TRBV4-1	CASSQVDFLPGETYEQYF	TGCGCCAGCAGCCAAGTAGACTTCTTACCCGGCGAAACCTACGAGCAGTACTTC
.	TRBD1	TRBJ1-1	TRBV18	CASSEGQAMNTEAFF	TGTGCCAGCTCAGAAGGACAGGCAATGAACACTGAAGCTTTCTTT
.	TRBD1	TRBJ1-1	TRBV6-2/TRBV6-3	CASSYSVRGTEAFF	TGTGCCAGCAGTTACTCGGTCAGGGGGACTGAAGCTTTCTTT
.	.	TRBJ2-1	TRBV5-1	CASSLVSGYNEQFF	TGCGCCAGCAGCTTGGTGTCAGGGTACAATGAGCAGTTCTTC
.	TRBD2	TRBJ2-1	TRBV18	CASSAMGLAGAKNEQFF	TGTGCCAGCTCAGCTATGGGACTAGCGGGAGCAAAAAATGAGCAGTTCTTC
few	.	TRBJ1-5	TRBV19	CASSVTGPNQPQHF	TGTGCCAGTAGCGTGACAGGACCCAATCAGCCCCAGCATTTT
.	TRBD1	TRBJ1-5	TRBV28	CASSFQDRKNQPQHF	TGTGCCAGCAGTTTTCAGGACAGGAAGAATCAGCCCCAGCATTTT
.	.	TRBJ1-4	TRBV7-8	CASSPDSLHEKLFF	TGTGCCAGCAGCCCGGACAGCTTACATGAAAAACTGTTTTTT
.	TRBD1	TRBJ1-4	TRBV29-1	CSVATGTNEKLFF	TGCAGCGTCGCGACAGGGACTAATGAAAAACTGTTTTTT
once	.	TRBJ2-3	TRBV24-1	CATSEPGSDTQYF	TGTGCCACCAGTGAACCAGGGTCAGATACGCAGTATTTT
few	.	TRBJ1-5	TRBV18	CASSPSEGWGNQPQHF	TGTGCCAGCTCACCTTCGGAGGGATGGGGCAATCAGCCCCAGCATTTT
once	TRBD2	TRBJ2-1	TRBV5-4	CASSPPGLAGDEQFF	TGTGCCAGCAGCCCACCGGGACTAGCGGGGGATGAGCAGTTCTTC
.	.	TRBJ1-1	TRBV7-6	CASRWGGLNTEAFF	TGTGCCAGCAGGTGGGGGGGGTTGAACACTGAAGCTTTCTTT
.	.	TRBJ2-3	TRBV5-1	CASSSGDFSDDTDTQYF	TGCGCCAGCAGCTCCGGGGACTTCTCGGACGACACAGATACGCAGTATTTT
.	.	TRBJ1-6	TRBV4-1	CASSQGFGNSPLHF	TGCGCCAGCAGCCAAGGATTCGGGAATTCACCCCTCCACTTT
.	TRBD1	TRBJ1-1	TRBV19	CASSLRDRGEAFF	TGTGCCAGTAGTCTCCGGGACAGGGGAGAAGCTTTCTTT
.	.	TRBJ1-1	TRBV11-3	CASSLGQNTEAFF	TGTGCCAGCAGCCTGGGACAAAACACTGAAGCTTTCTTT
.	TRBD2	TRBJ2-5	TRBV27	CASRGLAGSQETQYF	TGTGCCAGCAGAGGACTAGCGGGGAGTCAAGAGACCCAGTACTTC
.	TRBD1	TRBJ2-5	TRBV6-1	CASSDVLGQGKETQYF	TGTGCCAGCAGTGATGTATTGGGACAGGGGAAAGAGACCCAGTACTTC
.	.	TRBJ2-5	TRBV6-6	CASSYSVFAVKETQYF	TGTGCCAGCAGTTACTCGGTGTTTGCGGTAAAAGAGACCCAGTACTTC
few	.	TRBJ1-4	TRBV6-1	CASSEAPSSGFNEKLFF	TGTGCCAGCAGTGAAGCCCCTTCCTCGGGATTTAATGAAAAACTGTTTTTT
.	TRBD1	TRBJ1-2	TRBV7-9	CASSESNRGDTDGYTF	TGTGCCAGCAGCGAGTCAAACAGGGGGGATACAGATGGCTACACCTTC
.	TRBD2	TRBJ2-1	TRBV3-1/TRBV3-2	CASSRGLESYNEQFF	TGTGCCAGCAGCCGTGGACTAGAATCCTACAATGAGCAGTTCTTC
.	TRBD1	TRBJ2-1	TRBV5-1	CASSSPQVPDRGPYNEQFF	TGCGCCAGCAGCTCCCCCCAGGTCCCAGACAGGGGGCCCTACAATGAGCAGTTCTTC
.	TRBD1	TRBJ1-2	TRBV19	CASSILQGPYGYTF	TGTGCCAGTAGTATTCTACAGGGGCCCTATGGCTACACCTTC
.	.	TRBJ1-1	TRBV6-6	CASSLGATEAFF	TGTGCCAGCAGTTTAGGGGCTACTGAAGCTTTCTTT
.	TRBD2	TRBJ2-3	TRBV29-1	CSLNSGLAGDTQYF	TGCAGCTTGAACTCCGGACTAGCGGGAGATACGCAGTATTTT
.	.	TRBJ1-3	TRBV5-1	CASSLNLAGHSGNTIYF	TGCGCCAGCAGCTTGAATTTGGCGGGGCACTCTGGAAACACCATATATTTT
.	TRBD1	TRBJ1-1	TRBV5-1	CASSTGEMNTEAFF	TGCGCCAGCAGCACAGGGGAAATGAACACTGAAGCTTTCTTT
.	TRBD1	TRBJ1-2	TRBV29-1	CSASGTGSLVGYGYTF	TGCAGCGCTTCCGGGACAGGGAGCCTTGTAGGCTATGGCTACACCTTC